This TCR beta chain was captured in a study of T cell responses to AZD1222 COVID-19 vaccine. Overall study results and limits: Donors were mostly white British, more females; clonal diversity possibly underestimated. At baseline, seropositivity was found in only 5 to 7 AZD1222 recipients. Spike-specific TCRs gained breadth and depth after people received two AZD1222 doses. Reportedly, nearly half the spike-specific TCRs target unmutated variant regions.

Per the germline V gene, CDR1 is LGHNA and CDR2 is YSLEER. The CDR3 is 19 residues long. The V end lost 0 bases, the J end lost 0 bases, and 18 bases lay between the germline ends. Comment on this clone: Its antigen remains unknown.

The table came from immunoSEQ multiplex PCR; TCRdb's copy has only in-frame clones and leaves some out. Among 120,000 or so clones listed, approximately 89% were seen once. This chain joins TRBV4-3 and TRBJ1-3, with D unclear. This TCR derives from an adult in good health. Sequenced material: peripheral blood, taken on day 0 of AZD1222 vaccination. The CDR3 coding sequence is TGCGCCAGCAGCCAAGATGTTTTCGCGGAGGGTAGCTCTGGAAACACCATATATTTT. Protein product: CASSQDVFAEGSSGNTIYF.